A single sample gave rise to the 30 T cell receptor beta chains below, sequenced in a study of CD8 T cells in ankylosing spondylitis. TCRdb reanalysed the 5' RACE reads using MiXCR and keeps one entry per CDR3 protein. The sample holds around 120,000 distinct CDR3 sequences; approximately 25% are singletons and the top ten take around 12%. The sequencing input was synovial fluid, either unsorted or a sorted T cell fraction (not recorded which). The receptors here all came from a male donor with ankylosing spondylitis.

This clonotype was detected a few times. The V call is TRBV15, the J call TRBJ1-1; TRBD1 agrees at 8 bases. CDR3 size: 17 residues. In germline, CDR1 is LNHNV, CDR2 YYDKDF (reference sequence). With V trimmed by 0 bases and J by 5 bases, 11 bases remained unmatched. This CDR3 reads CATSRDSRQGSRTEAFF. The CDR3 coding sequence is TGTGCCACCAGCAGAGATTCGAGACAGGGGTCCAGGACTGAAGCTTTCTTT.

This clonotype was observed a single time. The chain employs TRBV3-1 and TRBJ2-1; 7 bases agree with TRBD1. V lost 4 bases to trimming and J lost 5 bases; unmatched junction nucleotides: 17. There are 18 residues in the CDR3. The germline V gene has CDR1 LGHDT and CDR2 YNNKEL (reference sequence). CDR3: CASSPRGTARAGDNEQFF. CDR3 DNA sequence: TGTGCCAGCAGCCCCAGGGGGACAGCCCGAGCTGGGGACAATGAGCAGTTCTTC.

This clonotype was found a few times. The gene calls are TRBV20-1 and TRBJ2-2; the match to TRBD2 covers 10 bases. Trimming cost V 5 bases and J 6 bases; bases outside gene matches: 9. The CDR3 extends over 15 amino acids. The germline V gene encodes CDR1 DFQATT and CDR2 SNEGSKA (reference sequence). The CDR3 region is CSAGYRAGGPGELFF. The DNA for the CDR3 is TGCAGTGCTGGGTATCGAGCGGGAGGGCCCGGGGAGCTGTTTTTT.

This clonotype was seen more than once but under ten times. The V gene is TRBV6-1, the J gene TRBJ2-2, with TRBD1 identical over 10 bases. In germline, CDR1 is MNHNS, CDR2 SASEGT. Unmatched junction bases numbered 10, after V lost 6 bases and J lost 6 bases. The CDR3 consists of 16 residues. CDR3 residues: CASRDRGRGEAGELFF. CDR3 DNA sequence: TGTGCCAGCAGAGACAGGGGGCGCGGCGAAGCCGGGGAGCTGTTTTTT.

This clonotype was counted only a few times. The chain employs TRBV30 and TRBJ2-3; tentative D call: TRBD2 (6 bases). Per the germline V gene, CDR1 is GTSNPN and CDR2 is SVGIG (reference sequence). The CDR3 has 16 residues. Trimming left V 5 bases short and J 6 bases short, with 24 bases between. Here the CDR3 DNA reads TGTGCCTGGTGGGATAGCGGCCTTGGCGTCTGGGATACGCAGTATTTT. Translated: CAWWDSGLGVWDTQYF. The variable domain in full, with the rest retrieved from reference TRBV30 and TRBJ2-3, is SQTIHQWPATLVQPVGSPLSLECTVEGTSNPNLYWYRQAAGRGLQLLFYSVGIGQISSEVPQNLSASRPQDRQFILSSKKLLLSDSGFYLCAWWDSGLGVWDTQYFGPGTRLTVL.

There are a few counts of this clonotype. V is TRBV5-6 and J is TRBJ2-7, with 11 bases matching TRBD2. The CDR3 covers 17 residues. Germline V gene sequence: CDR1 SGHDT, CDR2 YYEEEE. The trim removed 1 base at V and 1 base at J, leaving 7 bases unmatched. The CDR3, as DNA: TGTGCCAGCAGCTTGAGGACTAGCGGGCTGTATTCCTACGAGCAGTACTTC. Translating it yields CASSLRTSGLYSYEQYF.

The CDR3 DNA reads as TGTGCCAGCAGCTTATTAGGGACAGTAACTGAAGCTTTCTTT. Translating it yields CASSLLGTVTEAFF. J is TRBJ1-1 and V is TRBV7-2; 7 bases match TRBD1. With V trimmed by 2 bases and J by 5 bases, 5 bases remained unmatched. Germline lookup yields CDR1 SGHTA and CDR2 FQGNSA. The CDR3 sequence is 14 residues long.

This clonotype was detected only a few times. The chain has TRBV24-1 and TRBJ2-5; TRBD1 agrees at 12 bases. The CDR3 is made up of 16 amino acids. Germline loops: CDR1 KGHDR, CDR2 SFDVKD. V dropped 2 bases and J dropped 5; count of bases not matched to a gene: 5. The DNA for the CDR3 is TGTGCCACCAGTGATTCCGGGACAGGGGGCGGTGAGACCCAGTACTTC. Translating it yields CATSDSGTGGGETQYF.

The chain combines TRBV27 with TRBJ1-4; no reliable D call. Per germline, CDR1 MNHEY and CDR2 SMNVEV (reference sequence). V was trimmed by 5 bases and J by 0 bases, leaving 10 bases between them. This CDR3 spans 15 amino acids. The DNA for the CDR3 is TGTGCCAGCAGTCCAACTAGTTCAACTAATGAAAAACTGTTTTTT. Its translation is CASSPTSSTNEKLFF.

Concerning this clonotype itself: A much larger clone differs from this one at a single base, so this may be a read error. V is TRBV5-6 and J is TRBJ1-2; no clear D. CDR1 and CDR2 from the germline V gene are SGHDT and YYEEEE. The CDR3 has 12 residues. The CDR3 nucleotides read TGTGCCAGCAGCTTTTCTAACCATGGCTACACCTTC. Protein sequence: CASSFSNHGYTF. Full variable domain (rest looked up from reference TRBV5-6 and TRBJ1-2): DAGVTQSPTHLIKTRGQQVTLRCSPKSGHDTVSWYQQALGQGPQFIFQYYEEEERQRGNFPDRFSGHQFPNYSSELNVNALLLGDSALYLCASSFSNHGYTFGSGTRLTVV.

This chain joins TRBV7-8 and TRBJ1-1; D gene unclear. Per the germline V gene, CDR1 is SGHVS and CDR2 is FQNEAQ. Trimming shortened V by 6 bases and J by 1 base, and 12 bases separated the two germline ends. The CDR3 runs to 14 residues. The CDR3 here is CASSLTGPNTEAFF. The CDR3 DNA follows: TGTGCCAGCAGTCTGACTGGGCCGAACACTGAAGCTTTCTTT.

CDR3 sequence reads: CASTRGTGAMNTEAFF. CDR3 DNA: TGTGCCAGCACCCGAGGGACAGGGGCTATGAACACTGAAGCTTTCTTT. The chain joins TRBV7-2 to TRBJ1-1, with 10 bases lining up with TRBD1. The J segment lost 0 bases and the V segment lost 7 bases, leaving 8 bases of the junction unmatched. CDR1 SGHTA and CDR2 FQGNSA come from the germline V gene. The CDR3 runs 16 residues.

This clonotype was seen a handful of times. J is TRBJ1-2 and V is TRBV12-3 or TRBV12-4; the match to TRBD1 covers 7 bases. The CDR3 length is 13 residues. V dropped 2 bases and J dropped 5; count of bases not matched to a gene: 2. The DNA of the CDR3 is TGTGCCAGCAGTTTAAGGGGGCAGTATGGCTACACCTTC. Its protein is CASSLRGQYGYTF.

The genes are TRBV20-1 and TRBJ2-5; D unclear. Germline CDR1 reads DFQATT; CDR2 reads SNEGSKA (reference sequence). This CDR3 region has 12 residues. Trimming took off 0 bases at V and 6 bases at J, with 8 bases between the two ends. The CDR3 here is CSARDLPQTQYF. The DNA of the CDR3 is TGCAGTGCTAGAGATTTACCGCAGACCCAGTACTTC.

The chain combines TRBV7-9 with TRBJ1-1, with D perhaps TRBD1 (5 bases). CDR1 SEHNR and CDR2 FQNEAQ come from the germline V gene (reference sequence). Trimming removed 1 base at V and 6 bases at J, with 12 bases between. The CDR3 extends over 14 amino acids. Written as DNA, the CDR3 is TGTGCCAGCAGCTTAGGGGGGTTAGCCGCTGAAGCTTTCTTT. This codes for CASSLGGLAAEAFF. Filled out from reference TRBV7-9 and TRBJ1-1, the complete variable domain reads DTGVSQNPRHKITKRGQNVTFRCDPISEHNRLYWYRQTLGQGPEFLTYFQNEAQLEKSRLLSDRFSAERPKGSFSTLEIQRTEQGDSAMYLCASSLGGLAAEAFFGQGTRLTVV.

The V and J genes are TRBV6-1 and TRBJ2-6, with no clear D. Germline V gene data show CDR1 as MNHNS and CDR2 as SASEGT. The CDR3 contains 17 residues. Trimming cost V 6 bases and J 3 bases, with 18 bases left between them. The CDR3 nucleotides read TGTGCCAGCAGGAAAGACACCCCGGGTTTTGGGGCCAACGTCCTGACTTTC. Residues: CASRKDTPGFGANVLTF.

This clonotype was found a few times. V is TRBV12-3 or TRBV12-4 and J is TRBJ1-3; no clear D. The CDR3 consists of 16 residues. V lost 3 bases and J 3 bases, leaving 15 bases between the germline ends. Written as DNA, the CDR3 is TGTGCCAGCAGTTTCGGCCGAGGACGGGGTGGAAACACCATATATTTT. Amino acids: CASSFGRGRGGNTIYF.

This clonotype has only a few counts. This chain connects TRBV11-3 to TRBJ2-7; 9 nucleotides line up with TRBD1. The CDR3 covers 16 residues. V trimming: 4 bases; J trimming: 1 base; junction bases outside the gene matches: 8. The germline V gene has CDR1 SGHNT and CDR2 YENEEA. CDR3 amino acids: CASSSGVGTGSYEQYF. The CDR3 region has the DNA TGTGCCAGCAGCTCGGGGGTCGGGACAGGGTCCTACGAGCAGTACTTC.

The rearrangement uses TRBV30 and TRBJ2-1; TRBD2 is a possible D gene (5 bases). Germline CDR1 reads GTSNPN; CDR2 reads SVGIG (reference sequence). The V and J ends lost 5 bases and 7 bases respectively, with 9 bases between them. CDR3 length: 11 amino acids. CDR3 in DNA: TGTGCCTGGGAGGACTTGAATGAGCAGTTCTTC. It is translated as CAWEDLNEQFF. Filled out from reference TRBV30 and TRBJ2-1, the complete variable domain reads SQTIHQWPATLVQPVGSPLSLECTVEGTSNPNLYWYRQAAGRGLQLLFYSVGIGQISSEVPQNLSASRPQDRQFILSSKKLLLSDSGFYLCAWEDLNEQFFGPGTRLTVL.

A single count supports this clonotype. The chain joins TRBV3-1 to TRBJ2-1; 15 bases line up with TRBD2. Looked up from germline, CDR1 is LGHDT and CDR2 is YNNKEL (reference sequence). Unmatched junction bases numbered 1, after V lost 3 bases and J lost 1 base. The CDR3 runs to 17 residues. DNA for the CDR3: TGTGCCAGCAGCCAGGGACTAGCGGGAGGATCCTACAATGAGCAGTTCTTC. This codes for CASSQGLAGGSYNEQFF.

The rearrangement links TRBV7-2 to TRBJ1-4; 7 positions match TRBD1. Trimming took 4 bases from V and 5 from J; bases not matched to a gene: 7. CDR3 length equals 15 residues. CDR1 SGHTA and CDR2 FQGNSA come from the germline V gene. The CDR3 sequence is CASSSQTGRNEKLFF. CDR3 nucleotides: TGTGCCAGCAGCTCTCAGACAGGGCGCAATGAAAAACTGTTTTTT.

This clonotype was detected only a few times. CDR3 in amino acids: CASSGGHMETEAFF. In DNA, the CDR3 is TGTGCCAGCAGTGGAGGACATATGGAGACTGAAGCTTTCTTT. The chain is built from TRBV6-1 and TRBJ1-1; tentatively, D is TRBD1 (5 bases). The V gene's germline CDR1 is MNHNS and CDR2 SASEGT. V was shortened by 4 bases and J by 5 bases, with 14 bases between the two germline ends. The CDR3 consists of 14 residues.

This clonotype turned up a few times. This sequence joins TRBV7-4 and TRBJ2-7; D is ambiguous. There are 14 residues in the CDR3. CDR1 is SGHVT and CDR2 is SQSDAQ in the germline V gene. V was trimmed by 2 bases and J by 5 bases, leaving 13 bases between them. CDR3 sequence: CASSLYRHPDEQYV. DNA for the CDR3: TGTGCCAGCAGCTTATACCGACACCCTGACGAGCAGTACGTC.

This clonotype has more than one count but fewer than ten. The chain employs TRBV5-1 and TRBJ2-1; TRBD2 matches at 12 bases. The germline V gene encodes CDR1 SGHRS and CDR2 YFSETQ. Losses at the gene ends were 2 bases for V and 7 bases for J; bases not matched to a gene: 4. The CDR3 length is 15 residues. Written as DNA, the CDR3 is TGCGCCAGCAGCTTAAAACTAGCGGGGGGTAATGAGCAGTTCTTC. Translated: CASSLKLAGGNEQFF.

This clonotype has ten or more counts. V is TRBV7-9 and J is TRBJ1-2; tentative D call: TRBD1 (6 bases). The CDR3 consists of 15 residues. Deletions cut 4 bases from V and 3 bases from J, with 15 bases between. In germline, CDR1 is SEHNR, CDR2 FQNEAQ (reference sequence). The CDR3 loop reads CASSSIRQVDYGYTF. The CDR3 DNA follows: TGTGCCAGCAGCTCCATAAGACAGGTTGACTATGGCTACACCTTC. Combining the CDR3 with reference TRBV7-9 and TRBJ1-2 gives the whole variable domain DTGVSQNPRHKITKRGQNVTFRCDPISEHNRLYWYRQTLGQGPEFLTYFQNEAQLEKSRLLSDRFSAERPKGSFSTLEIQRTEQGDSAMYLCASSSIRQVDYGYTFGSGTRLTVV.

The rearrangement links TRBV4-2 to TRBJ2-1; 12 bases are a match to TRBD2. J was trimmed by 7 bases and V by 2 bases; bases with no gene match: 6. This CDR3 is 16 amino acids long. CDR1 is LGHNA and CDR2 is YNFKEQ in the germline V gene. The CDR3 sequence is CASSQPGLAGLNEQFF. CDR3 in DNA: TGTGCCAGCAGCCAACCGGGACTAGCGGGCTTAAATGAGCAGTTCTTC.

The chain uses TRBV20-1 and TRBJ2-4, with TRBD2 matching over 7 bases. Germline V lookup: CDR1 DFQATT, CDR2 SNEGSKA (reference sequence). J was trimmed by 9 bases and V by 6 bases; bases with no gene match: 8. This CDR3 comprises 12 residues. CDR3 loop: CSAILAATIQYF. CDR3 coding DNA: TGCAGTGCCATCCTAGCGGCTACCATTCAGTACTTC.

This clonotype was seen once. J is TRBJ2-1 and V is TRBV10-1, with 11 bases that match TRBD2. The V segment lost 6 bases and the J segment 7 bases; nucleotides outside the gene matches: 11. The CDR3 has 16 amino acids. Germline V gives CDR1 WNHNN, CDR2 SYGVQD (reference sequence). DNA for the CDR3: TGCGCCAGCAGCGACCCGGGACTAGCGGAGGGTAATGAGCAGTTCTTC. Its protein is CASSDPGLAEGNEQFF.

The CDR3 region has the DNA TGTGCCAGCCGGCAGGGGGCCTGGAGCACTGAAGCTTTCTTT. Protein: CASRQGAWSTEAFF. The V gene is TRBV7-8, the J gene TRBJ1-1; 8 bases line up with TRBD1. The CDR3 covers 14 residues. After removal of 8 bases from V and 4 bases from J, the junction contained 9 bases not matched to a gene. Germline lookup yields CDR1 SGHVS and CDR2 FQNEAQ.

The chain links TRBV20-1 to TRBJ1-2, with D tentatively TRBD1 (6 bases). Looked up from germline, CDR1 is DFQATT and CDR2 is SNEGSKA (reference sequence). The CDR3 length is 16 residues. Trimming took 5 bases from V and 2 from J, leaving 21 bases between them. The CDR3, as DNA: TGCAGTGCTGATATGGACAGTAGATACCTCAACTATGGCTACACCTTC. It specifies CSADMDSRYLNYGYTF.